One and the same sample provided the 15 T cell receptor beta chains below, sequenced in a study of T cells in Graves' hyperthyroidism and ophthalmopathy (dated by TCRdb to the late 2010s). The library was prepared using multiplex PCR. The sequencer was an Illumina HiSeq 2000. TCR beta CDR3 regions were amplified from RNA transcripts. A first-round RT-PCR of the TCR CDR3 used the HTBI primer set with the Qiagen OneStep RT-PCR kit. TCRdb trimmed the raw reads at Q25, called clones with MiXCR and kept productive beta chains. When rows share a CDR3 protein, they turn into one entry using the most common DNA and genes. This sample lists 450,000 to 650,000 distinct CDR3 sequences; less than 25% were detected once. The top ten hold less than 30% of the sample. What was sequenced was blood. The receptor set was obtained from a man between 18 and 29 years old with Graves' hyperthyroidism.

On this clonotype: A read error may be the cause here, since a much bigger clone is one base away. The chain employs TRBV6-1 and TRBJ1-1; TRBD1 matches at 7 bases. The CDR3 is 13 amino acids. Germline V lookup: CDR1 MNHNS, CDR2 SASEGT. Here the CDR3 DNA reads TGTGCCAGCAGTGGAGACAGGGTGGCTGAAGTTTTCTTT. Translating it yields CASSGDRVAEVFF.

In its sample, this clonotype was seen many times. The chain combines TRBV12-3 or TRBV12-4 with TRBJ1-2; no clear D gene. The CDR3 has 13 residues. The V and J ends lost 1 base and 7 bases respectively, with 10 bases between them. The CDR3 loop reads CASSLGLAAGYTF. CDR3 in DNA: TGTGCCAGCAGTTTAGGATTAGCGGCTGGCTACACCTTC.

In its sample, this clonotype was seen many times. The chain employs TRBV7-8 and TRBJ1-5; TRBD1 is a possible D gene (5 bases). Trimming stripped 5 bases from V and 1 base from J, with 15 bases between. The germline V gene encodes CDR1 SGHVS and CDR2 FQNEAQ. The CDR3 has 16 residues. CDR3 bases: TGTGCCAGCAGCCCGTGGGGACGGTCAAGCAATCAGCCCCAGCATTTT. Encoded protein: CASSPWGRSSNQPQHF. Using reference TRBV7-8 and TRBJ1-5 for the parts outside the CDR3, the full variable domain is GAGVSQSPRYKVAKRGQDVALRCDPISGHVSLFWYQQALGQGPEFLTYFQNEAQLDKSGLPSDRFFAERPEGSVSTLKIQRTQQEDSAVYLCASSPWGRSSNQPQHFGDGTRLSIL.

This clonotype showed up many times. CDR3 sequence: CASSLGKGGYTF. CDR3 nucleotides: TGTGCCAGCAGTTTGGGGAAAGGTGGCTACACCTTC. This chain connects TRBV6-5 to TRBJ1-2; the D is unclear. Germline assignment: CDR1 MNHEY and CDR2 SVGAGI. V gave up 4 bases and J gave up 7 bases, with 10 bases separating them. The CDR3 totals 12 residues.

The CDR3 protein is CATSLGGQVNEAFF. CDR3 in DNA: TGTGCCACCAGTTTGGGGGGACAGGTGAATGAAGCTTTCTTT. The rearrangement links TRBV24-1 to TRBJ1-1, with 8 nucleotides matching TRBD1. This CDR3 region has 14 residues. Germline V gives CDR1 KGHDR, CDR2 SFDVKD. The J segment lost 7 bases and the V segment lost 6 bases, leaving 9 bases of the junction unmatched.

This clonotype appeared many times. Germline is not matched at one junction end, which may reflect a read error. The chain joins TRBV28 to TRBJ2-5; 8 nucleotides align to TRBD2. CDR1 is MDHEN, CDR2 SYDVKM, per germline. CDR3 length: 14 amino acids. DNA for the CDR3: TGTGCCAGCAGTGATGCGGGGGGCCAAGGGACCCAGTACTTC. Translated: CASSDAGGQGTQYF.

This clonotype turned up a few times. The chain's CDR3 is CASSLIGSTDTQYF. CDR3 coding DNA: TGTGCCAGCAGCCTAATCGGGAGCACAGATACGCAGTATTTT. This rearrangement joins TRBV7-9 to TRBJ2-3; no clear D gene. The germline V gene has CDR1 SEHNR and CDR2 FQNEAQ (reference sequence). CDR3 length equals 14 residues. V gave up 5 bases and J gave up 0 bases, with 9 bases separating them.

This clonotype was seen a few times. The rearrangement uses TRBV2 and TRBJ2-7; 10 positions agree with TRBD1. The CDR3 spans 15 residues. Germline V gene data show CDR1 as SNHLY and CDR2 as FYNNEI. The J segment lost 3 bases and the V segment lost 7 bases, leaving 9 bases of the junction unmatched. The CDR3: CASISDRGKIYEQYF. In DNA, the CDR3 is TGTGCCAGCATCTCGGACAGGGGGAAAATCTACGAGCAGTACTTC.

This clonotype showed up many times. The chain carries TRBV6-5 and TRBJ2-5; TRBD1 is a possible D gene (5 bases). The germline V and J ends were trimmed by 4 bases and 2 bases, with 8 bases remaining between them. This CDR3 region has 13 residues. CDR1 is MNHEY, CDR2 SVGAGI, per germline. CDR3 nucleotides: TGTGCCAGCAGTTGGAAGGGGCAAGAGACCCAGTACTTC. It encodes CASSWKGQETQYF.

This clonotype was picked up many times. V usage is TRBV2 and J usage is TRBJ2-5; 10 bases align to TRBD1. V lost 6 bases and J lost 7; bases outside the gene matches: 8. Germline assignment: CDR1 SNHLY and CDR2 FYNNEI. The CDR3 has 14 residues. The CDR3 reads CASRAGTGAGTQYF. CDR3 nucleotide sequence: TGTGCCAGCAGGGCCGGGACAGGGGCCGGGACCCAGTACTTC. Full variable domain (remainder filled in from reference TRBV2 and TRBJ2-5): EPEVTQTPSHQVTQMGQEVILRCVPISNHLYFYWYRQILGQKVEFLVSFYNNEISEKSEIFDDQFSVERPDGSNFTLKIRSTKLEDSAMYFCASRAGTGAGTQYFGPGTRLLVL.

The chain recombines TRBV7-9 with TRBJ1-4; 7 bases line up with TRBD1. V shed 5 bases and J 7 bases; nucleotides not matched to a gene: 4. This CDR3 region has 13 residues. Germline CDR1 and CDR2: SEHNR and FQNEAQ (reference sequence). The CDR3 nucleotides read TGTGCCAGCAGCAGGGGGCAGGGTGAAAAACTGTTTTTT. As protein: CASSRGQGEKLFF.

This clonotype was counted once. V and J are TRBV6-1 and TRBJ2-5, with TRBD1 identical over 9 bases. J lost 4 bases, V lost 2 bases, and 11 bases had no gene match. CDR3 length: 17 amino acids. Germline V gives CDR1 MNHNS, CDR2 SASEGT. The CDR3 region has the DNA TGTGCCAGCAGTGAAAGATCCGGGACAGGGTGGTTAGAGACCCAGTACTTC. Amino acid sequence: CASSERSGTGWLETQYF.

In this sample, this clonotype turned up a few times. The chain is built from TRBV28 and TRBJ2-5; TRBD2 matches at 9 bases. After removal of 5 bases from V and 5 bases from J, the junction contained 12 bases not matched to a gene. Germline lookup yields CDR1 MDHEN and CDR2 SYDVKM. The CDR3 is 16 residues long. The CDR3 loop reads CASSTPGSGSMETQYF. In DNA form, the CDR3 reads TGTGCCAGCAGTACCCCGGGTAGCGGGAGTATGGAGACCCAGTACTTC.

This clonotype turned up a few times. Since a much larger clone is just one base distant, this may be a read error. The gene calls are TRBV12-3 or TRBV12-4 and TRBJ1-3; D call uncertain. This CDR3 spans 12 amino acids. V was pared by 5 bases and J by 5 bases, with 7 bases between. The CDR3 protein is CASSPSRNTIYF. The CDR3 region has the DNA TGTGCCAGCAGTCCCTCCCGAAACACCATATATTTT.

This clonotype was seen at least ten times. The V call is TRBV19, the J call TRBJ2-7; TRBD2 matches 8 bases. The CDR3 is 15 amino acids. CDR1 is LNHDA, CDR2 SQIVND, per germline (reference sequence). J was trimmed by 0 bases and V by 3 bases; bases with no gene match: 4. CDR3 sequence: CASSIPSGGSYEQYF. The CDR3 DNA follows: TGTGCCAGTAGTATCCCCAGCGGGGGCTCCTACGAGCAGTACTTC.